These 21 T cell receptor beta chains share one sample of origin, sequenced in a study of circulating CD8 cells and anti-PD-1 response in melanoma. Live CD3+CD8+TCRalphabeta+ cells were sorted into four subsets by PD-1 and/or TIGIT. The QIAseq Immune Repertoire TCR panel built the libraries from roughly 16 ng of total RNA. TCRdb passed the reads through MiXCR, listing each CDR3 protein once. This table has 600 to 700 distinct CDR3 sequences, over 5.5% appearing once. This material consisted of CD8+ T cells from PBMCs, taken at baseline or after one month of anti-PD-1 therapy (not recorded which). These receptors came from a human donor with melanoma.

By proportion, this clonotype is large. V is TRBV29-1 and J is TRBJ2-7; D possibly uses TRBD1 or TRBD2 (5 bases each). The V and J ends lost 2 bases and 6 bases respectively, with 11 bases between them. There are 12 residues in the CDR3. Germline lookup yields CDR1 SQVTM and CDR2 ANQGSEA. CDR3 region: CSVEKGAGEQYF. The DNA of the CDR3 is TGCAGCGTTGAAAAAGGGGCGGGCGAGCAGTACTTC.

A word on this clonotype: The conserved closing phenylalanine or tryptophan is absent in this CDR3, likely reflecting a read error. The V gene is TRBV28, the J gene TRBJ2-1; no firm D call. Germline CDR1 MDHEN, CDR2 SYDVKM. V was shortened by 8 bases and J by 8 bases, with 4 bases between the two germline ends. The CDR3 has 9 amino acids. The CDR3 sequence: CASGDEQFI. CDR3 bases: TGTGCCAGCGGGGATGAGCAGTTCATC.

By share of the sample, this clonotype is large. This chain connects TRBV27 to TRBJ2-1, with a weak D call TRBD2 (7 bases). V was cut by 2 bases and J by 6 bases, with 14 bases left in between. Germline V lookup: CDR1 MNHEY, CDR2 SMNVEV (reference sequence). The CDR3 consists of 15 residues. CDR3 sequence reads: CASSLRGGAGNEQFF. The CDR3 bases are TGTGCCAGCAGTTTACGTGGGGGGGCCGGCAATGAGCAGTTCTTC.

This clonotype is classed as large (0.1 to 1%). The chain combines TRBV12-3 or TRBV12-4 with TRBJ2-7, with 10 bases lining up with TRBD1. CDR3 length equals 16 residues. The junction had 7 bases not matched to a gene; V was cut back by 3 bases and J by 2 bases. In DNA, the CDR3 is TGTGCCAGCAGTTTTTCTTCGGGACAGGGGCCCTACGAGCAGTACTTC. Its protein is CASSFSSGQGPYEQYF.

By its share, this clonotype is large. The chain uses TRBV7-3 and TRBJ2-5; no clear D. V lost 2 bases and J lost 1, with 5 bases in between. CDR3 size: 13 residues. Germline V gene data show CDR1 as SGHTA and CDR2 as FQGTGA. Written as DNA, the CDR3 is TGTGCCAGCAGCTTACATCCCCAAGAGACCCAGTACTTC. Protein product: CASSLHPQETQYF. Based on the CDR3 plus reference TRBV7-3 and TRBJ2-5, the full variable domain is GAGVSQTPSNKVTEKGKYVELRCDPISGHTALYWYRQSLGQGPEFLIYFQGTGAADDSGLPNDRFFAVRPEGSVSTLKIQRTERGDSAVYLCASSLHPQETQYFGPGTRLLVL.

This clonotype qualifies as large. The chain has TRBV18 and TRBJ2-7, with 8 nucleotides matching TRBD2. The CDR3 is made up of 16 amino acids. Trimming cost V 2 bases and J 1 base; bases outside gene matches: 7. Germline CDR1 and CDR2: KGHSH and LQKENI. The CDR3 DNA reads as TGTGCCAGCTCACCATCCATTAGCGGGGCTTCCTACGAGCAGTACTTC. Protein sequence: CASSPSISGASYEQYF.

This clonotype is labeled as medium-sized. V and J are TRBV4-3 and TRBJ2-1; 10 positions match TRBD2. This CDR3 spans 17 amino acids. Germline CDR1 and CDR2: LGHNA and YSLEER. With V trimmed by 0 bases and J by 5 bases, 7 bases remained unmatched. The CDR3 DNA sequence: TGCGCCAGCAGCCAAGATATCGCTAGCGGGGGCAACAATGAGCAGTTCTTC. As protein: CASSQDIASGGNNEQFF.

In its sample, this clonotype ranks as medium-sized (0.01 to 0.1%). Here the CDR3 DNA reads TGCGCCAGCAGCCAATTCTCAGGGACCGATGAAAAACTGTTTTTT. It specifies CASSQFSGTDEKLFF. The chain uses TRBV4-1 and TRBJ1-4; D is possibly TRBD1 (5 bases). In germline, CDR1 is MGHRA, CDR2 YSYEKL. This CDR3 comprises 15 residues. V was trimmed by 2 bases and J by 6 bases, leaving 13 bases between them.

This clonotype is classed as large. The V call is TRBV5-6, the J call TRBJ2-3; a possible D gene is TRBD1 (7 bases). CDR1 is SGHDT and CDR2 is YYEEEE in the germline V gene. The CDR3 is 14 residues long. V was pared by 3 bases and J by 6 bases, with 14 bases between. CDR3 DNA sequence: TGTGCCAGCAGCTGGAGGGGGCCTGCCGATACGCAGTATTTT. Its translation is CASSWRGPADTQYF.

This clonotype is large (0.1 to 1%) in the sample. The chain uses TRBV25-1 and TRBJ2-7; tentatively, D is TRBD1 or TRBD2 (5 bases each). The CDR3 covers 16 residues. Trimming took off 3 bases at V and 0 bases at J, with 15 bases between the two ends. CDR1 is MGHDK and CDR2 is SYGVNS in the germline V gene. CDR3 amino acids: CASSDHRDGSSYEQYF. The CDR3 coding sequence is TGTGCCAGCAGTGACCACCGGGACGGCAGCTCCTACGAGCAGTACTTC.

Sample share makes this clonotype medium-sized. The junction departs from the called germline gene at one end, perhaps through a read error. J is TRBJ2-7 and V is TRBV4-3; weak D call: TRBD2 (6 bases). The V gene's germline CDR1 is LGHNA and CDR2 YSLEER. The CDR3 has 16 amino acids. This chain's CDR3 is CSSSQDSGGLRAEQYF. The CDR3 nucleotides read TGCTCCAGCAGCCAAGATTCAGGTGGACTACGAGCGGAGCAGTACTTC.

Sample share makes this clonotype large (0.1 to 1%). The chain has TRBV19 and TRBJ1-5; 7 bases align to TRBD1. Trimming cost V 7 bases and J 3 bases; bases outside gene matches: 9. CDR3 length: 15 amino acids. Per the germline V gene, CDR1 is LNHDA and CDR2 is SQIVND (reference sequence). The CDR3: CASTGQDESNQPQHF. In DNA, the CDR3 is TGTGCCAGTACAGGACAGGACGAATCCAATCAGCCCCAGCATTTT.

By sample share, this clonotype is large. The V call is TRBV21-1, the J call TRBJ1-1; the DNA was not compared with TRBD1, the D call given in the table. TRBV21-1 is designated a pseudogene. This CDR3 has 16 amino acids. CDR3 loop: CASSGRDRGLNTEAFF. For the CDR3, the DNA is TGTGCCAGCAGCGGCCGGGACAGGGGGCTGAACACTGAAGCTTTCTTT.

For this clonotype: A read error may account for a junction end that differs from germline. This chain connects TRBV5-6 to TRBJ1-6; D not certain. CDR3 length equals 15 residues. CDR1 and CDR2 (germline): SGHDT, YYEEEE. CDR3 residues: CASSLGSSYDSPLHF. DNA of the CDR3: TGTGCCAGCAGCTTGGGGAGCTCCTATGATTCACCCCTCCACTTT.

This clonotype is labeled large. The chain is built from TRBV19 and TRBJ1-1, with D perhaps TRBD1 (5 bases). The CDR3 consists of 15 residues. Germline V gene sequence: CDR1 LNHDA, CDR2 SQIVND (reference sequence). The V end lost 7 bases, the J end lost 1 base, and 16 bases lay between the germline ends. This CDR3 reads CASTHGQGKNTEAFF. The CDR3 coding sequence is TGTGCCAGTACCCACGGGCAGGGTAAGAACACTGAAGCTTTCTTT.

This clonotype is medium-sized (0.01 to 0.1%) by share. V usage is TRBV7-2 and J usage is TRBJ1-1; the match to TRBD1 covers 7 bases. Germline V gene data show CDR1 as SGHTA and CDR2 as FQGNSA. The CDR3 contains 13 residues. With V trimmed by 6 bases and J by 7 bases, 8 bases remained unmatched. CDR3 residues: CASRRTGPVEAFF. CDR3 nucleotides: TGTGCCAGCAGGAGGACAGGACCGGTTGAAGCTTTCTTT.

This clonotype ranks as large (0.1 to 1%). V is TRBV27 and J is TRBJ2-7, with D tentatively TRBD1 (6 bases). V lost 3 bases, J lost 4 bases, and 13 bases lay in between. CDR1 and CDR2 (germline): MNHEY, SMNVEV (reference sequence). This CDR3 contains 14 residues. The CDR3 sequence: CASSLGRGLYEQYF. As DNA, the CDR3 is TGTGCCAGCAGTTTGGGAAGGGGGTTGTACGAGCAGTACTTC.

This clonotype is large (0.1 to 1%) within its sample. The chain uses TRBV24-1 and TRBJ2-7; 9 bases line up with TRBD1. V shed 2 bases and J 7 bases; nucleotides not matched to a gene: 2. Germline CDR1 and CDR2: KGHDR and SFDVKD. The CDR3 is 13 residues long. The CDR3 loop is CATSDSDRGEQYF. The CDR3 DNA reads as TGTGCCACCAGTGATTCCGACAGGGGGGAGCAGTACTTC.

By sample fraction, this clonotype is medium-sized. V and J are TRBV19 and TRBJ2-7; tentative D call: TRBD2 (6 bases). The CDR3 spans 14 residues. The germline V gene has CDR1 LNHDA and CDR2 SQIVND (reference sequence). V lost 3 bases to trimming and J lost 0 bases, with 9 bases between them. CDR3 residues: CASSMYGSSYEQYF. In nucleotides, the CDR3 is TGTGCCAGTAGTATGTACGGGAGCTCCTACGAGCAGTACTTC.

Judged by abundance, this clonotype is large. The chain combines TRBV29-1 with TRBJ2-7; 8 nucleotides align to TRBD2. Germline lookup yields CDR1 SQVTM and CDR2 ANQGSEA. After removal of 3 bases from V and 5 bases from J, the junction contained 6 bases not matched to a gene. There are 13 residues in the CDR3. CDR3 loop: CSVESGGFHEQYF. The CDR3 DNA sequence: TGCAGCGTTGAGAGCGGGGGCTTCCACGAGCAGTACTTC.

This clonotype is labeled medium-sized. The chain recombines TRBV4-1 with TRBJ1-2; 7 bases map to TRBD1. Trimming removed 1 base from V and 4 bases from J; junction bases left unmatched: 9. CDR1 and CDR2 (germline): MGHRA, YSYEKL. The CDR3 loop spans 16 amino acids. The CDR3 nucleotides are TGCGCCAGCAGCCAAGTTGAAGGGGGCGGCGGCTATGGCTACACCTTC. This codes for CASSQVEGGGGYGYTF.